This TCR beta chain was obtained from a study of Tregs in tolerant kidney transplant recipients. The germline gives CDR1 LNHDA, CDR2 SQIVND (reference sequence). V was pared by 6 bases and J by 2 bases, with 17 bases between. The CDR3 extends over 16 amino acids. This clone has a single count. Some clones are missing from TCRdb's copy, which holds only in-frame ones; the method was immunoSEQ multiplex PCR. The sample yields over 60,000 clones, roughly 98% seen once. Sequencing was performed on CD4+ T cells from blood, taken before the transplant. This sequence was found in a human donor who received a combined kidney and bone marrow transplant. The chain recombines TRBV19 with TRBJ1-5, with no clear D. The CDR3 nucleotides are TGTGCCAGTAGCAAACTAGAAATTCAGCGCAATCAGCCCCAGCATTTT. Translating gives CASSKLEIQRNQPQHF. The complete variable domain, with remaining parts taken from reference TRBV19 and TRBJ1-5, reads DGGITQSPKYLFRKEGQNVTLSCEQNLNHDAMYWYRQDPGQGLRLIYYSQIVNDFQKGDIAEGYSVSREKKESFPLTVTSAQKNPTAFYLCASSKLEIQRNQPQHFGDGTRLSIL.